This T cell receptor beta chain was sequenced in a study of T cells after yellow fever vaccination. Study outcomes and limitations: At 95% to 96% for CD4 and about 88% for CD8, most primary-vaccination clones showed up again after the booster. The appearance of a small share of clonotypes in both CD4 and CD8 compartments was observed.

Germline V gene sequence: CDR1 SGHTA, CDR2 FQGTGA. The V and J ends lost 2 bases and 6 bases respectively, with 15 bases between them. CDR3 size: 15 residues. Of note for this clonotype: The antigen remains unidentified.

TCRdb re-called the 5' RACE reads with MiXCR, one entry per CDR3 protein. The sample carries roughly 500,000 distinct CDR3 sequences, about 19% recorded once. Here the sequenced sample was PBMCs, taken 15 days after the yellow fever booster vaccination. The chain employs TRBV7-3 and TRBJ2-3; the D is unclear. The TCR originated in a man aged 30-40 years who received the YFV17D yellow fever vaccine. The CDR3 reads CASSLLGEPLDTQYF. CDR3 DNA sequence: TGTGCCAGCAGCTTACTTGGGGAACCACTTGATACGCAGTATTTT.